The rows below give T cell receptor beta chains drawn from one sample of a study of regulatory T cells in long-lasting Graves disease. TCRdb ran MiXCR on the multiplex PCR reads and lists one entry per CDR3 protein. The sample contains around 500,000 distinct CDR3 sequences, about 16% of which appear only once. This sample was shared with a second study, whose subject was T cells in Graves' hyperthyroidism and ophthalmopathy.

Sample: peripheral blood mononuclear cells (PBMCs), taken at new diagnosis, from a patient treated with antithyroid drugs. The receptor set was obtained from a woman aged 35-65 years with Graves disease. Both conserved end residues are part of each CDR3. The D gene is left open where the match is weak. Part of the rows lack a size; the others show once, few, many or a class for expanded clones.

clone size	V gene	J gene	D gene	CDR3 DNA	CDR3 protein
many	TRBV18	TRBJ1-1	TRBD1	TGTGCCAGCTCACCAACCGATCAGGGGGGCCAAGTCACCTCTGAAGCTTTCTTT	CASSPTDQGGQVTSEAFF
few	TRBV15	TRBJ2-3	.	TGTGCCACCAGCAGACCCGGACTGGGAGATACGCAGTATTTT	CATSRPGLGDTQYF
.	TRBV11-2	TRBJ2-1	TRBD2	TGTGCCAGCAGCCCCGGGACTACTCATGAGCAGTTCTTC	CASSPGTTHEQFF
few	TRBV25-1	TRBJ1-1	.	TGTGCCAGCAGTGAATCGACAACGCGGTTCAACACTGAAGCTTTCTTT	CASSESTTRFNTEAFF
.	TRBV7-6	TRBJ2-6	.	TGTGCCAGCAGCCCTCGGCACTCCGTCTCTGGGGCCAACGTCCTGACTTTC	CASSPRHSVSGANVLTF
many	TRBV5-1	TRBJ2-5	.	TGCGCCAGCAGCTGGGGGGGCGGCCACCAAGAGACCCAGTACTTC	CASSWGGGHQETQYF
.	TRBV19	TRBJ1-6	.	TGTGCCAGTAGTCATCTTCGGGCGGATTCACCCCTCCACTTT	CASSHLRADSPLHF
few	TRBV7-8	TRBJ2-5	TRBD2	TGTGCCAGCAGCTTAGCCAGCGGGGAAGAGACCCAGTACTTC	CASSLASGEETQYF
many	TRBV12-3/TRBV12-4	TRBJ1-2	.	TGTGCCAGCAGTTTAGGCGGCAAGTCGAATGGCTACACCTTC	CASSLGGKSNGYTF
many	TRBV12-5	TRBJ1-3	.	TGTGCTAGTGGTGCGGGAGGTCCGAATTCTGGAAACACCATATATTTT	CASGAGGPNSGNTIYF
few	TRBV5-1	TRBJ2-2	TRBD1	TGCGCCAGCAGCTTGGTTGGACAGGGATCCGGGGAGCTGTTTTTT	CASSLVGQGSGELFF
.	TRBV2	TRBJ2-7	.	TGTGCCAGCAGCCACCCGGGACCTAAGAACGAGCAGTACTTC	CASSHPGPKNEQYF
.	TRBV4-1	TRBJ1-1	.	TGCGCCAGCAGCCATACTGGGCTTCCTGAAGCTTTCTTT	CASSHTGLPEAFF